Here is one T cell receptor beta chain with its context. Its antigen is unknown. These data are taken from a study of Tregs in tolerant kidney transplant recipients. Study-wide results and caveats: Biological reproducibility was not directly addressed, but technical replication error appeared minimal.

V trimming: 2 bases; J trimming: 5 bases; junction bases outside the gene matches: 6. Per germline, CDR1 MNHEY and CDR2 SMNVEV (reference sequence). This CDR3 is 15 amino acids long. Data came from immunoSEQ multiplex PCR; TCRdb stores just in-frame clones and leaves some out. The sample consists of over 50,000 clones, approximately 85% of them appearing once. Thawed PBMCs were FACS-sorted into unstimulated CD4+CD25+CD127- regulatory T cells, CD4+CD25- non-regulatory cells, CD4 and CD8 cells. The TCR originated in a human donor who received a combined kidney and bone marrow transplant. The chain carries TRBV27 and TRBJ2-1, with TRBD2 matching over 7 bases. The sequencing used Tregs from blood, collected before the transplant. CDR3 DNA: TGTGCCAGCAGTTTAAGGTTAGCGGGTGACAATGAGCAGTTCTTC. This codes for CASSLRLAGDNEQFF.